The text below deals with one T cell receptor beta chain. Its antigen is not yet known. No base quality values were provided; no much bigger clone lies one nucleotide off. The sample is drawn from a study of blood T cell repertoires in COVID-19 (dated by TCRdb to about 2020). Turning to the overall study: Collaborator samples came from the United States, Italy and Spain and covered acute and convalescent phases of COVID-19. The material from the prospective study consisted of cDNA or gDNA derived from T cells, B-cell-depleted T cells, or PBMCs. Deeply sampled blood TCRbeta repertoires from subjects exposed to, actively infected with, or recovered from COVID-19 were included in the dataset. The repertoires were released in a freely available public database intended as a resource for research on the immune response to SARS-CoV-2. The samples were drawn from the first 160 participants of the ongoing ImmuneRACE study and from 1,254 subjects provided by 6 global collaborators. Sample metadata almost always included a de-identified subject ID, COVID-19 status, age in years and sex. HLA class I and class II types, where available, came from metadata supplied by the sample provider rather than from assay-based typing.

TCRbeta CDR3 regions were amplified from genomic DNA using the immunoSEQ Assay, a bias-controlled multiplex PCR. The paper's processing steps were these. The number of nucleated cells in each sample was estimated from the amplification of reference gene primers within the assay. To quantify the absolute abundance of each unique TCRbeta CDR3 rearrangement, sequence reads were collapsed and filtered. For each sample, productive Simpson clonality was calculated by taking the square root of Simpson's diversity index across productive rearrangements. In TCRdb, the immuneACCESS table is reduced to in-frame sequences with V and J assigned. These tables do not hold every clone; where another copy was compared, an unresolved V gene accounts for under half, and the others remain unexplained. That table gives V, J and clone size, and the DNA gave D and trimming. This sample is represented by some 230,000 clones; 70% to 90% of them were singletons. The leading ten clones occupy approximately 10% of the sample.

General conclusions and limits of the study: The amount of clinical and demographic metadata varied by source and participant and was provided uncurated.

The germline ends are 10 bases apart after V is trimmed by 2 bases and J by 2 bases. The CDR3 starts with the cysteine, ends with the phenylalanine, and has 14 residues. Of all the DNA, just the CDR3 is kept, 42 bases in frame from base 1. Taken from the germline V gene, the CDR1 and CDR2 loops are ENHRY and SYGVKD. One collaborating source in Seattle enrolled patients while the patients were actively infected and followed the patients over time throughout the course of disease. Whole blood was collected in K2EDTA tubes by collaborating institutions according to the institutions' own protocols. For TCRbeta analysis, collaborators shipped samples as frozen whole blood, isolated PBMCs, or DNA extracted from either of those sample types.

The V and J genes are TRBV10-3 and TRBJ2-7; TRBD2 is a possible D gene, resting on 5 matching bases. This sequence was found in a woman in her 50s with COVID-19, enrolled during active disease. Sequenced material: peripheral blood. The nucleotides are TGTGCCATCAGTGAGAAAGACGGGGCCTACGAGCAGTACTTC. It codes for CAISEKDGAYEQYF.